The 13 T cell receptor beta chains below come from one sample, sequenced in a study of OX40 agonist ivuxolimab in advanced cancers. Library method: the immunoSEQ multiplex PCR assay. TCRdb holds this immuneACCESS table with in-frame rearrangements only. Some clones are missing; in checked studies, unresolved V genes explain under half, and the rest has no known cause. In all, the sample holds roughly 32,000 clones, and about nine tenths of those were seen once. The top ten clonotypes cover 4% to 5% of the sample. Sequences were derived from CD4+ or CD8+ T cells sorted from blood, sampled in a trial of the OX40 agonist ivuxolimab. These TCRs come from an adult with an advanced solid tumor such as melanoma, head and neck, liver or kidney cancer.

The chain links TRBV6-1 to TRBJ2-2; unclear D gene. The CDR3 extends over 15 amino acids. Looked up from germline, CDR1 is MNHNS and CDR2 is SASEGT. V was cut by 2 bases and J by 1 base, with 8 bases left in between. For the CDR3, the DNA is TGTGCCAGCAGTGAACGGGCGAGGAACACCGGGGAGCTGTTTTTT. Protein: CASSERARNTGELFF.

The rearrangement links TRBV4-3 to TRBJ2-1; D ambiguous. V was clipped by 4 bases and J by 2 bases, with 15 bases between them. CDR3 length: 16 amino acids. Germline CDR1 reads LGHNA; CDR2 reads YSLEER. The CDR3 DNA sequence: TGCGCCAGCAGCCTCCGACTGGGTAGTACCTACAATGAGCAGTTCTTC. The encoded protein is CASSLRLGSTYNEQFF.

Of note for this clone: Other DNA sequences in this sample translate to the same CDR3. The rearrangement joins TRBV28 to TRBJ1-5; no clear D. V gave up 5 bases and J gave up 2 bases, with 4 bases separating them. CDR3 size: 12 residues. Germline CDR1 MDHEN, CDR2 SYDVKM. The CDR3, as DNA: TGTGCCAGCAGTCGAGGCAATCAGCCCCAGCATTTT. It is translated as CASSRGNQPQHF.

The V and J genes are TRBV5-8 and TRBJ1-1; no firm D call. The V and J ends lost 4 bases and 0 bases respectively, with 4 bases between them. The CDR3 totals 12 residues. From germline, CDR1 is SGHTS and CDR2 YDEGEE. CDR3 in amino acids: CASSRLNTEAFF. In DNA, the CDR3 is TGTGCCAGCAGCCGCCTGAACACTGAAGCTTTCTTT.

The CDR3 region has the DNA TGCGCCAGCAGCTTGGAGGGACAGGGAGACTCACCCCTCCACTTT. Its protein is CASSLEGQGDSPLHF. The gene calls are TRBV5-1 and TRBJ1-6, with TRBD1 matching over 9 bases. CDR1 is SGHRS and CDR2 is YFSETQ in the germline V gene. V shed 0 bases, J shed 10 bases, and the junction held 5 bases outside the gene matches. The CDR3 runs 15 residues.

The V gene is TRBV2, the J gene TRBJ1-6; tentative D call: TRBD1 (6 bases). This CDR3 contains 15 residues. Trimming shortened V by 0 bases and J by 10 bases, and 13 bases separated the two germline ends. Germline CDR1 reads SNHLY; CDR2 reads FYNNEI. The CDR3 loop reads CASSEAQGTRSPLHF. The CDR3, as DNA: TGTGCCAGCAGTGAAGCCCAGGGGACGAGATCACCCCTCCACTTT.

V usage is TRBV19 and J usage is TRBJ1-1; 9 nucleotides align to TRBD1. J lost 3 bases, V lost 5 bases, and 7 bases had no gene match. The germline CDR1 and CDR2 sequences are LNHDA and SQIVND (reference sequence). CDR3 length: 15 residues. CDR3 amino acids: CASSARGQGYTEAFF. As DNA, the CDR3 is TGTGCCAGTAGTGCTAGGGGACAGGGTTACACTGAAGCTTTCTTT.

This chain connects TRBV14 to TRBJ1-1; D might be TRBD1 (5 bases). Between the trimmed V and J ends, which lost 1 base and 3 bases, there was a span of 18 bases. Germline assignment: CDR1 SGHDN and CDR2 FVKESK. The CDR3 loop spans 17 amino acids. CDR3 in DNA: TGTGCCAGCAGCCAAGTGCCAGGGAAAGGTGTGGACACTGAAGCTTTCTTT. Its translation is CASSQVPGKGVDTEAFF.

The chain uses TRBV7-9 and TRBJ2-1; D possibly uses TRBD1 or TRBD2 (6 bases each). Germline-derived CDR1 and CDR2 are SEHNR and FQNEAQ (reference sequence). There are 14 residues in the CDR3. V lost 3 bases and J 8 bases, leaving 14 bases between the germline ends. CDR3 sequence reads: CASSFLPGADEQFF. CDR3 DNA sequence: TGTGCCAGCAGCTTTCTTCCGGGGGCGGATGAGCAGTTCTTC.

This chain joins TRBV27 and TRBJ1-3; D remains ambiguous. The CDR3 spans 16 residues. Germline V gene data show CDR1 as MNHEY and CDR2 as SMNVEV (reference sequence). V lost 3 bases and J lost 2, with 14 bases in between. CDR3 DNA: TGTGCCAGCAGTTTCACGTACCGGGGAGCTGGAAACACCATATATTTT. This encodes CASSFTYRGAGNTIYF.

The V gene is TRBV18, the J gene TRBJ1-2; D unclear. Per germline, CDR1 KGHSH and CDR2 LQKENI. The CDR3 is 14 amino acids. V lost 4 bases, J lost 4 bases, and 13 bases lay in between. CDR3 DNA: TGTGCCAGCTCACAAGGTGCGGGGTCCTATGGCTACACCTTC. It yields the protein CASSQGAGSYGYTF.

The rearrangement uses TRBV5-1 and TRBJ2-3; D unclear. CDR1 and CDR2 from the germline V gene are SGHRS and YFSETQ. This CDR3 has 13 amino acids. Trimming removed 7 bases at V and 6 bases at J, with 15 bases between. The CDR3 region has the DNA TGCGCCAGCGGGGTAGGATTGAGGGATACGCAGTATTTT. Protein sequence: CASGVGLRDTQYF.

The rearrangement joins TRBV4-1 to TRBJ2-1, with D perhaps matching TRBD1 (5 bases). The CDR3 covers 15 residues. CDR1 and CDR2 from the germline V gene are MGHRA and YSYEKL. The V end was cut by 0 bases, the J end by 12 bases, with 18 bases between. The CDR3 reads CASSQERGPAWRQFF. CDR3 DNA: TGCGCCAGCAGCCAAGAAAGGGGCCCGGCGTGGCGGCAGTTCTTC.